This TCR beta chain came from a study of blood T cells in healthy people across ages. Overall study results and limits: PBMCs that were unsorted prevented a conclusive naive versus antigen-experienced comparison.

PCR was performed a second time for about 7 to 12 cycles using a sample-barcoded 5' primer and a J-beta primer mix. MiXCR was run by TCRdb on the 5' RACE reads, yielding one entry per CDR3 protein. The data show more than 800,000 distinct CDR3 sequences, about 30% seen once. This clonotype was found a few times. Its antigen is unknown. This receptor was identified in an elderly woman in good health. The specimen sequenced was blood.

The CDR3 DNA follows: TGCGCCAGCAGCGGGGGAGCTGCTAGCGCTAATGAAAAACTGTTTTTT. Its translation: CASSGGAASANEKLFF. V usage is TRBV5-1 and J usage is TRBJ1-4; a possible D gene is TRBD1 (5 bases). Germline V gives CDR1 SGHRS, CDR2 YFSETQ. The ends were cut back, 4 bases at V and 3 bases at J, with 16 bases in the middle. CDR3 length: 16 amino acids.